This T cell receptor (beta chain) was observed in a study of blood T cells in healthy people across ages. Study-level points and caveats: Without sorted subsets, naive and antigen-experienced compartments could not be conclusively compared. The unknown donor CMV status may have confounded expanded clonotype changes.

V gave up 2 bases and J gave up 4 bases; unmatched junction bases: 9. Germline V lookup: CDR1 SGHRS, CDR2 YFSETQ. CDR3 length equals 16 residues. A sample-barcoded 5' primer and a J-beta primer mix were used in a second PCR of about 7 to 12 cycles. TCRdb recomputed calls from the 5' RACE reads with MiXCR, one row per CDR3 protein. The sample holds roughly 1 million distinct CDR3 sequences, around 25% seen once. As concerns this clonotype: Its antigen is unknown.

The study isolated at least 6 million PBMCs from each sample. The data were also submitted as part of a second study, on T cells of mothers and their children.

Source material: blood. The chain couples TRBV5-1 to TRBJ1-2; 9 bases match TRBD1. The receptor's source is a girl aged 2 to 10 in good health. CDR3 region: CASSFTGTGYPYGYTF. For the CDR3, the DNA is TGCGCCAGCAGCTTCACCGGGACAGGGTATCCCTATGGCTACACCTTC.